The 29 T cell receptor beta chains below were found in one sample sequenced in a study of blood T cell repertoires in COVID-19. Clones were read by immunoSEQ multiplex PCR, and TCRdb kept only the in-frame ones, dropping some. The sample has a few hundred thousand clones, 92% seen once. What was sequenced was PBMCs or T cells enriched from blood (not recorded which). These TCRs come from a woman under 40 who had recovered from COVID-19.

The chain joins TRBV19 to TRBJ2-3, with 8 bases aligning to TRBD1. Trimming cost V 5 bases and J 2 bases; bases outside gene matches: 9. Germline V gene data show CDR1 as LNHDA and CDR2 as SQIVND (reference sequence). There are 16 residues in the CDR3. The CDR3: CASSPQGAFNTDTQYF. The DNA for the CDR3 is TGTGCCAGTAGTCCTCAGGGGGCGTTTAACACAGATACGCAGTATTTT.

The genes are TRBV29-1 and TRBJ2-1, with 8 bases fitting TRBD2. This CDR3 is built from 14 residues. CDR1 is SQVTM and CDR2 is ANQGSEA in the germline V gene. Trimming removed 4 bases from V and 10 bases from J; junction bases left unmatched: 12. As DNA, the CDR3 is TGCAGCGTTGTGGATAGCGGGACTACCGCCGAGCAGTTCTTC. Protein product: CSVVDSGTTAEQFF.

The chain joins TRBV28 to TRBJ2-5; a weak D match, TRBD2 (6 bases). The length of the CDR3 is 17 residues. The ends were cut back, 2 bases at V and 1 base at J, with 17 bases in the middle. The germline gives CDR1 MDHEN, CDR2 SYDVKM. CDR3 nucleotides: TGTGCCAGCAGTTTAGGGTCGGCTAGCGCCCGCCAAGAGACCCAGTACTTC. It codes for CASSLGSASARQETQYF.

The chain is built from TRBV4-1 and TRBJ2-7, with a tentative D call TRBD1 (5 bases). V was shortened by 4 bases and J by 2 bases, with 15 bases between the two germline ends. Germline V gene sequence: CDR1 MGHRA, CDR2 YSYEKL. The CDR3 extends over 15 amino acids. CDR3: CASSLLTDPTYEQYF. The CDR3 coding sequence is TGCGCCAGCAGCCTTTTGACAGACCCGACCTACGAGCAGTACTTC.

The rearrangement links TRBV7-2 to TRBJ2-2, with D maybe TRBD2 (5 bases). Germline loops: CDR1 SGHTA, CDR2 FQGNSA. This CDR3 has 15 residues. The V and J ends lost 0 bases and 5 bases respectively, with 10 bases between them. CDR3 bases: TGTGCCAGCAGCTTAGCGCCTAGCTATACCGGGGAGCTGTTTTTT. It specifies CASSLAPSYTGELFF.

The CDR3 nucleotides read TGCGCCAGCAGCCGATCGGGACAGGGTTCCTACGAGCAGTACTTC. It yields the protein CASSRSGQGSYEQYF. The rearrangement links TRBV5-1 to TRBJ2-7, with 9 bases aligning to TRBD1. The germline V gene encodes CDR1 SGHRS and CDR2 YFSETQ. Trimming removed 4 bases from V and 1 base from J; junction bases left unmatched: 6. This CDR3 is 15 amino acids long.

This chain connects TRBV5-1 to TRBJ1-4; D ambiguous. The germline V gene has CDR1 SGHRS and CDR2 YFSETQ. The length of the CDR3 is 15 residues. Trimming stripped 1 base from V and 8 bases from J, with 15 bases between. CDR3 region: CASSLLGGVREKLFF. In DNA, the CDR3 is TGCGCCAGCAGCTTGCTTGGCGGGGTAAGGGAAAAACTGTTTTTT.

The chain employs TRBV4-2 and TRBJ2-2; 8 bases are shared with TRBD2. This CDR3 comprises 14 residues. Germline loops: CDR1 LGHNA, CDR2 YNFKEQ. J gave up 4 bases and V 6 bases, and 4 bases lay outside the gene matches. In DNA, the CDR3 is TGTGCCAGCAGACCCACTAGCGGCACCGGGGAGCTGTTTTTT. Translating it yields CASRPTSGTGELFF.

This clone was seen once. The chain has TRBV5-1 and TRBJ2-2; the D gene is possibly TRBD2 (6 bases). With 0 bases removed from V and 6 bases from J, the gap between germline ends came to 9 bases. The CDR3 contains 14 residues. Germline lookup yields CDR1 SGHRS and CDR2 YFSETQ. CDR3 sequence (DNA): TGCGCCAGCAGCTTGGGGGAGGCGGCCGGGGAGCTGTTTTTT. Translation: CASSLGEAAGELFF. Drawing the rest from reference TRBV5-1 and TRBJ2-2, the complete variable domain is KAGVTQTPRYLIKTRGQQVTLSCSPISGHRSVSWYQQTPGQGLQFLFEYFSETQRNKGNFPGRFSGRQFSNSRSEMNVSTLELGDSALYLCASSLGEAAGELFFGEGSRLTVL.

V gene TRBV5-1 combines with J gene TRBJ2-7; D ambiguous. The CDR3 contains 14 residues. Between the trimmed V and J ends, which lost 0 bases and 0 bases, there was a span of 7 bases. CDR1 is SGHRS, CDR2 YFSETQ, per germline. The CDR3 region has the DNA TGCGCCAGCAGCTTGGACAGCCACTCCTACGAGCAGTACTTC. It encodes CASSLDSHSYEQYF. Using reference TRBV5-1 and TRBJ2-7 for the parts outside the CDR3, the full variable domain is KAGVTQTPRYLIKTRGQQVTLSCSPISGHRSVSWYQQTPGQGLQFLFEYFSETQRNKGNFPGRFSGRQFSNSRSEMNVSTLELGDSALYLCASSLDSHSYEQYFGPGTRLTVT.

This clone was recorded only once. V usage is TRBV28 and J usage is TRBJ2-7, with D maybe TRBD2 (5 bases). Germline CDR1 and CDR2: MDHEN and SYDVKM. The CDR3 sequence is 14 residues long. Trimming removed 7 bases from V and 2 bases from J, with 15 bases in between. CDR3 DNA sequence: TGTGCCAGCAACGTAGCGAGAACCACCTACGAGCAGTACTTC. Amino acids: CASNVARTTYEQYF.

This clone has only one observation. The chain couples TRBV19 to TRBJ1-2; D is ambiguous. The germline V gene has CDR1 LNHDA and CDR2 SQIVND (reference sequence). The CDR3 has 14 residues. V lost 3 bases and J 4 bases, leaving 12 bases between the germline ends. The CDR3 nucleotides are TGTGCCAGTAGTATTCCGGGGTACGGCTATGGCTACACCTTC. Protein: CASSIPGYGYGYTF.

As regards this clone: Other DNA sequences from this sample encode an identical CDR3 as well. This sequence joins TRBV28 and TRBJ1-1; TRBD1 is a possible D gene (5 bases). The germline V gene has CDR1 MDHEN and CDR2 SYDVKM. The CDR3 runs 13 residues. V was clipped by 6 bases and J by 2 bases, with 10 bases between them. As DNA, the CDR3 is TGTGCCAGCAGGTCCGGACAAAACACTGAAGCTTTCTTT. Its translation: CASRSGQNTEAFF. Together with reference TRBV28 and TRBJ1-1, the CDR3 gives the full variable domain: DVKVTQSSRYLVKRTGEKVFLECVQDMDHENMFWYRQDPGLGLRLIYFSYDVKMKEKGDIPEGYSVSREKKERFSLILESASTNQTSMYLCASRSGQNTEAFFGQGTRLTVV.

CDR3 region: CASSLGTGRTGELFF. The CDR3 coding sequence is TGTGCCAGCAGTTTGGGGACAGGGAGGACCGGGGAGCTGTTTTTT. This sequence joins TRBV28 and TRBJ2-2; 9 positions agree with TRBD1. The CDR3 length is 15 residues. The V gene end was trimmed by 3 bases and the J gene end by 5 bases; junction bases not matched to a gene: 4. The germline CDR1 and CDR2 sequences are MDHEN and SYDVKM.

The gene calls are TRBV28 and TRBJ1-5, with D possibly matching TRBD1 (5 bases). Germline assignment: CDR1 MDHEN and CDR2 SYDVKM. Trimming removed 8 bases from V and 0 bases from J, with 20 bases in between. The CDR3 totals 17 residues. CDR3 sequence: CASQSPRQTYSNQPQHF. CDR3 coding DNA: TGTGCCAGCCAGTCCCCAAGACAGACATATAGCAATCAGCCCCAGCATTTT. Supplemented by reference TRBV28 and TRBJ1-5, the full variable domain reads DVKVTQSSRYLVKRTGEKVFLECVQDMDHENMFWYRQDPGLGLRLIYFSYDVKMKEKGDIPEGYSVSREKKERFSLILESASTNQTSMYLCASQSPRQTYSNQPQHFGDGTRLSIL.

The genes are TRBV5-5 and TRBJ2-5; TRBD2 is a possible D gene (6 bases). Trimming cost V 4 bases and J 2 bases, with 12 bases left between them. The length of the CDR3 is 14 residues. CDR1 and CDR2 from the germline V gene are SGHKS and YYEKEE (reference sequence). The CDR3 sequence is CASSLPGVQETQYF. CDR3 sequence (DNA): TGTGCCAGCAGCCTGCCGGGAGTACAAGAGACCCAGTACTTC.

The chain carries TRBV5-4 and TRBJ2-2, with 12 nucleotides matching TRBD1. The CDR3 has 16 amino acids. After removal of 4 bases from V and 2 bases from J, the junction contained 3 bases not matched to a gene. Germline CDR1 and CDR2: SGHNT and YYREEE (reference sequence). CDR3 amino acids: CASSKGQGANTGELFF. CDR3 sequence (DNA): TGTGCCAGCAGCAAGGGACAGGGGGCAAACACCGGGGAGCTGTTTTTT.

The chain links TRBV12-5 to TRBJ2-5; perhaps TRBD2 as D (5 bases). The CDR3 loop spans 15 amino acids. From germline, CDR1 is LGHNT and CDR2 FRNRAP. Trimming left V 0 bases short and J 5 bases short, with 13 bases between. DNA of the CDR3: TGTGCTAGTGGTTTGGTACTCCTAGCCTGGGAGACCCAGTACTTC. Translated: CASGLVLLAWETQYF.

This clone has only one observation. J is TRBJ2-1 and V is TRBV11-3; D is possibly TRBD2 (6 bases). Looked up from germline, CDR1 is SGHNT and CDR2 is YENEEA. This CDR3 is built from 15 residues. Trimming took 1 base from V and 3 from J, leaving 10 bases between them. In nucleotides, the CDR3 is TGTGCCAGCAGCTTAGGGTCGGGGGACTACAATGAGCAGTTCTTC. Its translation is CASSLGSGDYNEQFF. The variable domain in full, with the rest retrieved from reference TRBV11-3 and TRBJ2-1, is EAGVVQSPRYKIIEKKQPVAFWCNPISGHNTLYWYLQNLGQGPELLIRYENEEAVDDSQLPKDRFSAERLKGVDSTLKIQPAELGDSAVYLCASSLGSGDYNEQFFGPGTRLTVL.

This rearrangement joins TRBV19 to TRBJ2-6; D possibly corresponds to TRBD1 (6 bases). Deletions cut 8 bases from V and 10 bases from J, with 18 bases between. Per the germline V gene, CDR1 is LNHDA and CDR2 is SQIVND (reference sequence). CDR3 size: 14 residues. The chain's CDR3 is CASQQQGLLNVLTF. The CDR3 DNA is TGTGCCAGTCAACAACAGGGCCTTTTGAACGTCCTGACTTTC. Based on the CDR3 plus reference TRBV19 and TRBJ2-6, the full variable domain is DGGITQSPKYLFRKEGQNVTLSCEQNLNHDAMYWYRQDPGQGLRLIYYSQIVNDFQKGDIAEGYSVSREKKESFPLTVTSAQKNPTAFYLCASQQQGLLNVLTFGAGSRLTVL.

V usage is TRBV11-2 and J usage is TRBJ2-1; possible D gene TRBD1, 5 bases. Germline V gene lookup returns CDR1 SGHAT and CDR2 FQNNGV. V was pared by 5 bases and J by 3 bases, with 14 bases between. The length of the CDR3 is 15 residues. CDR3 sequence reads: CASSRTGDFYNEQFF. CDR3 DNA sequence: TGTGCCAGCAGCCGAACAGGAGATTTCTACAATGAGCAGTTCTTC. Full variable domain (remainder filled in from reference TRBV11-2 and TRBJ2-1): EAGVAQSPRYKIIEKRQSVAFWCNPISGHATLYWYQQILGQGPKLLIQFQNNGVVDDSQLPKDRFSAERLKGVDSTLKIQPAKLEDSAVYLCASSRTGDFYNEQFFGPGTRLTVL.

This clone was recorded once. The gene calls are TRBV15 and TRBJ1-6; D ambiguous. Trimming removed 0 bases from V and 0 bases from J, with 12 bases in between. CDR1 is LNHNV and CDR2 is YYDKDF in the germline V gene (reference sequence). CDR3 length: 18 amino acids. CDR3 bases: TGTGCCACCAGCAGAGATGAGGGCCGAAGCTCCTATAATTCACCCCTCCACTTT. This encodes CATSRDEGRSSYNSPLHF.

The gene calls are TRBV12-3 or TRBV12-4 and TRBJ1-5, with TRBD1 matching over 8 bases. J lost 9 bases, V lost 5 bases, and 3 bases had no gene match. The CDR3 is made up of 12 amino acids. CDR3 residues: CASSTGGGPQHF. The CDR3 DNA reads TGTGCCAGCAGTACAGGGGGAGGGCCCCAGCATTTT.

The chain employs TRBV9 and TRBJ2-3, with unresolved D. Trimming took 0 bases from V and 4 from J, leaving 3 bases between them. CDR1 SGDLS and CDR2 YYNGEE come from the germline V gene. The CDR3 covers 12 residues. The DNA of the CDR3 is TGTGCCAGCAGCGTAGGAGCAGATACGCAGTATTTT. It translates to CASSVGADTQYF.

The rearrangement uses TRBV19 and TRBJ2-7; maybe TRBD2 (6 bases). Trimming took 1 base from V and 2 from J, leaving 12 bases between them. The CDR3 is 15 residues long. Per the germline V gene, CDR1 is LNHDA and CDR2 is SQIVND (reference sequence). CDR3 in amino acids: CASSIAGTGAYEQYF. CDR3 sequence (DNA): TGTGCCAGTAGTATAGCGGGAACGGGGGCCTACGAGCAGTACTTC.

This chain links TRBV7-8 with TRBJ1-1; 7 positions match TRBD1. The junction had 6 bases not matched to a gene; V was cut back by 2 bases and J by 3 bases. The CDR3 totals 15 residues. CDR1 SGHVS and CDR2 FQNEAQ come from the germline V gene. CDR3 coding DNA: TGTGCCAGCAGCTTACTTTCCACAGGGGACACTGAAGCTTTCTTT. Translation: CASSLLSTGDTEAFF. Supplemented by reference TRBV7-8 and TRBJ1-1, the full variable domain reads GAGVSQSPRYKVAKRGQDVALRCDPISGHVSLFWYQQALGQGPEFLTYFQNEAQLDKSGLPSDRFFAERPEGSVSTLKIQRTQQEDSAVYLCASSLLSTGDTEAFFGQGTRLTVV.

The J gene is TRBJ2-7, the V gene TRBV4-1; a weak D match, TRBD2 (5 bases). The CDR3 sequence is 15 residues long. Trimming removed 4 bases at V and 7 bases at J, with 20 bases between. From germline, CDR1 is MGHRA and CDR2 YSYEKL. The CDR3 sequence is CASSPLLGNIREQYF. The CDR3 region has the DNA TGCGCCAGCAGCCCCCTACTAGGCAATATTAGGGAGCAGTACTTC.

The J gene is TRBJ2-2, the V gene TRBV7-9; TRBD1 matches at 12 bases. V lost 6 bases and J lost 6; bases outside the gene matches: 8. CDR3 length: 16 amino acids. The germline V gene has CDR1 SEHNR and CDR2 FQNEAQ (reference sequence). The CDR3 loop reads CASRPTGTGGSGELFF. The CDR3 bases are TGTGCCAGCAGGCCTACCGGGACAGGGGGCTCCGGGGAGCTGTTTTTT.

This chain links TRBV6-7 with TRBJ1-5, with D unclear. TRBV6-7 is given ORF status, its function remaining uncertain. This CDR3 is 15 amino acids long. Trimming removed 7 bases from V and 1 base from J, with 14 bases in between. CDR3 amino acids: CASTGGQLSNQPQHF. As DNA, the CDR3 is TGTGCCAGCACCGGAGGGCAATTAAGCAATCAGCCCCAGCATTTT.